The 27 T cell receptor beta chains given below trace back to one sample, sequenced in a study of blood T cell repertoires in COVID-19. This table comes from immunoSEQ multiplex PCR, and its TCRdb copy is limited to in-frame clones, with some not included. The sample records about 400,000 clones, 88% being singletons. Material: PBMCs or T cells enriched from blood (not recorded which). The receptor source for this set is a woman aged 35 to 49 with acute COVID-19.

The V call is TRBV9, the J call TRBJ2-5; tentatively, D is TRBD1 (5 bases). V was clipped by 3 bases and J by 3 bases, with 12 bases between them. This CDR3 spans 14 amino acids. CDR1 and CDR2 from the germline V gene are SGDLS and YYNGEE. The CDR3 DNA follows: TGTGCCAGCAGCGCAGGGCGCGGAAAAGAGACCCAGTACTTC. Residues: CASSAGRGKETQYF.

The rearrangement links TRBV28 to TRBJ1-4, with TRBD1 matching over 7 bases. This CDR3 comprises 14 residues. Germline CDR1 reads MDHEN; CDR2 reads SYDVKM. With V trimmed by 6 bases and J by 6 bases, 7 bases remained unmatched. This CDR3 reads CASRSPGGHEKLFF. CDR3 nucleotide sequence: TGTGCCAGCAGGTCCCCAGGGGGGCATGAAAAACTGTTTTTT.

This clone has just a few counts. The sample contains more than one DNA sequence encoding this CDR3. CDR3 loop: CASSLRGAYEQYF. The CDR3 DNA is TGTGCCAGCAGTTTACGGGGGGCATACGAGCAGTACTTC. The V and J genes are TRBV27 and TRBJ2-7, with D possibly matching TRBD2 (7 bases). The germline V gene has CDR1 MNHEY and CDR2 SMNVEV (reference sequence). This CDR3 has 13 amino acids. V was trimmed by 2 bases and J by 4 bases, leaving 9 bases between them.

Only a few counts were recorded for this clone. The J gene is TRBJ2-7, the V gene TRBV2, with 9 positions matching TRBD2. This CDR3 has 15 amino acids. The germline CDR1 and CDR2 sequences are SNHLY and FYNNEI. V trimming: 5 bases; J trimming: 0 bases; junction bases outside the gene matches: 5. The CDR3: CASSIAGASSYEQYF. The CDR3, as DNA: TGTGCCAGCAGTATAGCGGGGGCAAGCTCCTACGAGCAGTACTTC. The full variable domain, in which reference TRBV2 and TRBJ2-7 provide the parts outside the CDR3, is EPEVTQTPSHQVTQMGQEVILRCVPISNHLYFYWYRQILGQKVEFLVSFYNNEISEKSEIFDDQFSVERPDGSNFTLKIRSTKLEDSAMYFCASSIAGASSYEQYFGPGTRLTVT.

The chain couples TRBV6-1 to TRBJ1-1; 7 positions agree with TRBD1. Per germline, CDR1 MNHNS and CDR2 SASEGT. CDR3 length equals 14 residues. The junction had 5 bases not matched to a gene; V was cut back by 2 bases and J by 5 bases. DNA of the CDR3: TGTGCCAGCAGTGAAAATGGGGGACAGACTGAAGCTTTCTTT. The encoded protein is CASSENGGQTEAFF.

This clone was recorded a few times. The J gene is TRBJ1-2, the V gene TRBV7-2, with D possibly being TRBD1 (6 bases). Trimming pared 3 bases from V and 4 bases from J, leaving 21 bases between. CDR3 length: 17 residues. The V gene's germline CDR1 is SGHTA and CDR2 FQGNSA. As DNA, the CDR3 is TGTGCCAGCAGCTTGGGCCCAAGCACCGGACAGTCCTATGGCTACACCTTC. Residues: CASSLGPSTGQSYGYTF.

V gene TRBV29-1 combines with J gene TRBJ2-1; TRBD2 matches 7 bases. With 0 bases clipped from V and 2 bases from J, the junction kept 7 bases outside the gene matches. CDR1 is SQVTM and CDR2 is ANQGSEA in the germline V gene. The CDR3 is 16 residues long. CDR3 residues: CSVEDLPLAPYNEQFF. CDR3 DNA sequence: TGCAGCGTTGAAGATCTTCCACTAGCGCCCTACAATGAGCAGTTCTTC.

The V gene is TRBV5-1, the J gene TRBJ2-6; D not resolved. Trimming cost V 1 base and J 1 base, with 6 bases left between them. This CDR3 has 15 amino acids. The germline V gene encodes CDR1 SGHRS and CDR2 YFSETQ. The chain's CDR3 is CASSLSLSGANVLTF. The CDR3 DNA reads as TGCGCCAGCAGCTTGTCCTTGTCTGGGGCCAACGTCCTGACTTTC.

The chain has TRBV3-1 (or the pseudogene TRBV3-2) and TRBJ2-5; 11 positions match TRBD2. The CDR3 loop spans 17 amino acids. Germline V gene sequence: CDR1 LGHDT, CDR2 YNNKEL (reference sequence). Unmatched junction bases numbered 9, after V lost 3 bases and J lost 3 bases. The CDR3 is CASSHLILAGGKETQYF. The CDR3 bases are TGTGCCAGCAGCCACCTGATTCTAGCGGGGGGAAAAGAGACCCAGTACTTC.

CDR3 in amino acids: CASSPDRDPETQYF. CDR3 DNA: TGTGCCAGCAGTCCAGACAGGGACCCCGAGACCCAGTACTTC. The chain joins TRBV6-2 or TRBV6-3 to TRBJ2-5, with 7 bases lining up with TRBD1. CDR3 length: 14 amino acids. V lost 5 bases and J lost 5; bases outside the gene matches: 8. CDR1 is MNHEY and CDR2 is SVGEGT in the germline V gene.

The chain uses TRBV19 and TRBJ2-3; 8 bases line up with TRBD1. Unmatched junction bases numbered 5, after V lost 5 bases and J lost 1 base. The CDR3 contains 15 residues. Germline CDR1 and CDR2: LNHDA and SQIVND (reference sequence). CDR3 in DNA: TGTGCCAGTAGTCCACAGGGGGAAGGCACAGATACGCAGTATTTT. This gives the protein CASSPQGEGTDTQYF.

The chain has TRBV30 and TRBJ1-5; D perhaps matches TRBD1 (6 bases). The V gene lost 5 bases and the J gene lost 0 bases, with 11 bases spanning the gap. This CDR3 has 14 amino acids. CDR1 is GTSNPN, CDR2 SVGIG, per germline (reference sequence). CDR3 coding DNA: TGTGCCTGGGGGGGCAGCCATAGCAATCAGCCCCAGCATTTT. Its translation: CAWGGSHSNQPQHF.

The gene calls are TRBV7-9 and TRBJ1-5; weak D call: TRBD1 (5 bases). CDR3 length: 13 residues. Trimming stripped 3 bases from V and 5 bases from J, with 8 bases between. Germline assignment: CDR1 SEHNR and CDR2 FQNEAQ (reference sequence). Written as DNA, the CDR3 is TGTGCCAGCAGCTTGGGGACTTATCAGCCCCAGCATTTT. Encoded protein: CASSLGTYQPQHF.

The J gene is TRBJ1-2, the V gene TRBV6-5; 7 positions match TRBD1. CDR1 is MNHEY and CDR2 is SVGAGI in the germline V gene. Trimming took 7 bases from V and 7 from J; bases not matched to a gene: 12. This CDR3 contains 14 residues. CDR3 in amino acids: CASMTGLGLGGYTF. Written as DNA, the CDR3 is TGTGCCAGCATGACAGGGTTGGGATTGGGTGGCTACACCTTC.

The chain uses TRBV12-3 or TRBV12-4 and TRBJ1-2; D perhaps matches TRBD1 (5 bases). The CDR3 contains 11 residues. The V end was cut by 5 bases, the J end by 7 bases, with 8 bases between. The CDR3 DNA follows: TGTGCCAGCAGTCGGGGGACTGGCTACACCTTC. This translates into CASSRGTGYTF.

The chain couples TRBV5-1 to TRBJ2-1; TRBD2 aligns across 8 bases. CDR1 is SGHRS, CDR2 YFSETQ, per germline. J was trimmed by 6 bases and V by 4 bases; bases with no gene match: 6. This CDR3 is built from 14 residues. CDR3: CASSPGLDFNEQFF. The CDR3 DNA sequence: TGCGCCAGCAGCCCGGGACTAGATTTCAATGAGCAGTTCTTC.

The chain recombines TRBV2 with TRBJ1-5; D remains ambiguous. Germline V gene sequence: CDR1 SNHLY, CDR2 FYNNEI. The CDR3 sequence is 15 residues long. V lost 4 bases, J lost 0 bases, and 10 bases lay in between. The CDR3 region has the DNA TGTGCCAGCAGTGCGTCGGTCAATAGCAATCAGCCCCAGCATTTT. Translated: CASSASVNSNQPQHF.

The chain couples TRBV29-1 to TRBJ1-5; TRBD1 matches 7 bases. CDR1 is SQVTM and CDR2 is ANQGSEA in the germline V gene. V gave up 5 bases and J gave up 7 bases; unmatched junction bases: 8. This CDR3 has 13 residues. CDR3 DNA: TGCAGCGTTTGGCAGGGGGACGGCCAGCCCCAGCATTTT. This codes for CSVWQGDGQPQHF.

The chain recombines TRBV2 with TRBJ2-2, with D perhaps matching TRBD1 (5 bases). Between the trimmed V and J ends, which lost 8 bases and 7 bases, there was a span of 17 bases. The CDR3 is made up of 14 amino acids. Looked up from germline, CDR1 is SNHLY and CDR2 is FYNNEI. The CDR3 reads CASSSGYEDGELFF. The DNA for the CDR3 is TGTGCCAGCTCCTCAGGGTACGAAGACGGGGAGCTGTTTTTT.

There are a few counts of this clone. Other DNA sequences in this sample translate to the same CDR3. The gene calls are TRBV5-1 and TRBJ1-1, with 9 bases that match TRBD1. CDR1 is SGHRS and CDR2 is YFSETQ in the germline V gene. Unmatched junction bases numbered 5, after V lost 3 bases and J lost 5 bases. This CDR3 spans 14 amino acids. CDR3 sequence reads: CASSSTGGVTEAFF. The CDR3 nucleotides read TGCGCCAGCAGCTCAACAGGGGGCGTAACTGAAGCTTTCTTT.

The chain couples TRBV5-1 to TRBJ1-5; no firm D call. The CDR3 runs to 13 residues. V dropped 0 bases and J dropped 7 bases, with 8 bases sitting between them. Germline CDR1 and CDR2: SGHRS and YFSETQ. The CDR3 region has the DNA TGCGCCAGCAGCTTGGCCAGGAACCAGCCCCAGCATTTT. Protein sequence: CASSLARNQPQHF.

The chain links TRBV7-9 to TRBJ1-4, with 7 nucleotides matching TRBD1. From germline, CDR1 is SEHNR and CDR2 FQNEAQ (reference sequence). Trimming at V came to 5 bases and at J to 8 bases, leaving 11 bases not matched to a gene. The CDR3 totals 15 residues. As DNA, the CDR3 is TGTGCCAGCAGCAAGACAGGGAACCGTGAAGAAAAACTGTTTTTT. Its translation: CASSKTGNREEKLFF.

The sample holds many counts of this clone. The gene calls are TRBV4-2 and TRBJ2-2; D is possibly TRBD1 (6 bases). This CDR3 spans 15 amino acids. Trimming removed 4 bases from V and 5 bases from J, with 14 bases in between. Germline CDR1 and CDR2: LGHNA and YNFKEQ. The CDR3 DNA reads TGTGCCAGCAGCCCCGGGACACCCAAGACCGGGGAGCTGTTTTTT. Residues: CASSPGTPKTGELFF.

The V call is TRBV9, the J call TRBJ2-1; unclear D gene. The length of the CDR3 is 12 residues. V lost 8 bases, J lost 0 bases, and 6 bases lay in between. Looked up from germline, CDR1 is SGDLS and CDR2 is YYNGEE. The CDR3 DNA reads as TGTGCCAGTCACAACTCCTACAATGAGCAGTTCTTC. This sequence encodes CASHNSYNEQFF.

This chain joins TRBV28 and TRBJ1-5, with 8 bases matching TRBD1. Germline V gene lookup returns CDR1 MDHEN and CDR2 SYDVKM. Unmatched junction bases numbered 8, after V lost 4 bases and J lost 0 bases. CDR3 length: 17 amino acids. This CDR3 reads CASSWTGMGGSNQPQHF. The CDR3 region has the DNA TGTGCCAGCAGTTGGACAGGGATGGGTGGTAGCAATCAGCCCCAGCATTTT.

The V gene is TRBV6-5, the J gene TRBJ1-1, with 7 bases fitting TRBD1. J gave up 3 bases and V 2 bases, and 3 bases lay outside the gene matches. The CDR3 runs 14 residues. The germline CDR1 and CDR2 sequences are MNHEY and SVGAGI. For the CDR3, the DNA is TGTGCCAGCAGTTACACGACAGGGTACACTGAAGCTTTCTTT. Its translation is CASSYTTGYTEAFF.

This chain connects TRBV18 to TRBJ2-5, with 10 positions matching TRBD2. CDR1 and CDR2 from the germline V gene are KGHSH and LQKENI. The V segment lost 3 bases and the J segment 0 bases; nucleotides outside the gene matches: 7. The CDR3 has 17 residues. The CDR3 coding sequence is TGTGCCAGCTCACCGCCCCTAGCGGGAGAAAACCAAGAGACCCAGTACTTC. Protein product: CASSPPLAGENQETQYF.